One and the same sample provided the 22 T cell receptor beta chains below, sequenced in a study of T-cell memory formation after mild COVID-19. TCRdb passed the 5' RACE reads through MiXCR, listing each CDR3 protein once. The profile shows about 470,000 distinct CDR3 sequences, 15% to 20% of them singletons. The sample comprised PBMCs or a T cell subset sorted from them (not recorded which). The receptors derive from an adult woman who had mild COVID-19 (a few samples of this study predate the infection). Cell type and time point are not known.

This clonotype was picked up a small number of times. This chain joins TRBV4-2 and TRBJ1-1, with D possibly being TRBD1 (5 bases). Germline V lookup: CDR1 LGHNA, CDR2 YNFKEQ. The CDR3 contains 15 residues. Trimming shortened V by 0 bases and J by 4 bases, and 12 bases separated the two germline ends. The CDR3 DNA follows: TGTGCCAGCAGCCAAGAAGCAGGAGGGGTCACTGAAGCTTTCTTT. Encoded protein: CASSQEAGGVTEAFF.

The chain is built from TRBV4-3 and TRBJ1-6; D unresolved. Germline V gives CDR1 LGHNA, CDR2 YSLEER. Trimming took 0 bases from V and 10 from J, leaving 10 bases between them. This CDR3 region has 14 residues. The CDR3 reads CASSQEVEGSPLHF. In DNA form, the CDR3 reads TGCGCCAGCAGCCAAGAAGTAGAAGGATCACCCCTCCACTTT.

This clonotype was found a few times. The genes are TRBV12-3 or TRBV12-4 and TRBJ2-4, with 8 bases that match TRBD2. This CDR3 contains 16 residues. V shed 5 bases, J shed 2 bases, and the junction held 8 bases outside the gene matches. CDR3 nucleotide sequence: TGTGCCAGCAGTCTACTGAGCGGGAGCACCAAAAACATTCAGTACTTC. Its translation is CASSLLSGSTKNIQYF.

This clonotype has ten or more counts. The rearrangement joins TRBV12-3 or TRBV12-4 to TRBJ1-1, with D uncertain. Trimming left V 2 bases short and J 1 base short, with 11 bases between. The CDR3 has 15 amino acids. This CDR3 reads CASSLLRPGNTEAFF. The CDR3 bases are TGTGCCAGCAGTTTACTGCGCCCGGGGAACACTGAAGCTTTCTTT.

The V call is TRBV11-2, the J call TRBJ2-3, with unresolved D. Trimming took 5 bases from V and 6 from J, leaving 15 bases between them. The CDR3 loop spans 14 amino acids. Germline loops: CDR1 SGHAT, CDR2 FQNNGV. The DNA of the CDR3 is TGTGCCAGCAGCACCACAGAGCCTTGGGATACGCAGTATTTT. Protein product: CASSTTEPWDTQYF.

This clonotype was picked up a small number of times. The chain is built from TRBV7-3 and TRBJ2-5; 11 bases align to TRBD2. The CDR3 covers 15 residues. The V gene's germline CDR1 is SGHTA and CDR2 FQGTGA. V shed 5 bases, J shed 5 bases, and the junction held 7 bases outside the gene matches. The CDR3 nucleotides are TGTGCCAGCAGCCAGGAAGGGACTAGCGGTGAGACCCAGTACTTC. Amino acid sequence: CASSQEGTSGETQYF.

The sample holds a few counts of this clonotype. The genes are TRBV12-3 or TRBV12-4 and TRBJ1-5; possibly TRBD1 for D (5 bases). The ends were cut back, 4 bases at V and 5 bases at J, with 15 bases in the middle. This CDR3 spans 15 amino acids. In nucleotides, the CDR3 is TGTGCCAGCAGTTGGGGGGGGTCGACCCATCAGCCCCAGCATTTT. Protein: CASSWGGSTHQPQHF.

CDR3 nucleotides: TGTGCCAGCAGCTCGCCGGGTAGCAATCAGCCCCAGCATTTT. It yields the protein CASSSPGSNQPQHF. The V call is TRBV28, the J call TRBJ1-5; D is uncertain. Germline V gives CDR1 MDHEN, CDR2 SYDVKM. V dropped 6 bases and J dropped 0 bases, with 9 bases sitting between them. The CDR3 loop spans 14 amino acids.

The V gene is TRBV4-1, the J gene TRBJ2-2, with D possibly being TRBD1 (6 bases). Per germline, CDR1 MGHRA and CDR2 YSYEKL. V lost 1 base and J 1 base, leaving 16 bases between the germline ends. The CDR3 totals 18 residues. The CDR3 DNA follows: TGCGCCAGCAGCCAAGTTCCTATTAGGGGGAAGAACACCGGGGAGCTGTTTTTT. Encoded protein: CASSQVPIRGKNTGELFF.

This clonotype turned up a few times. This rearrangement joins TRBV27 to TRBJ1-2; TRBD1 matches 12 bases. V dropped 5 bases and J dropped 3; count of bases not matched to a gene: 1. The germline gives CDR1 MNHEY, CDR2 SMNVEV (reference sequence). The CDR3 is 14 amino acids. The CDR3 loop is CASSGTGGYYGYTF. The DNA for the CDR3 is TGTGCCAGCAGTGGGACAGGGGGCTACTATGGCTACACCTTC.

This clonotype was counted only a few times. The rearrangement links TRBV15 to TRBJ2-4, with 11 bases fitting TRBD1. Germline V gene data show CDR1 as LNHNV and CDR2 as YYDKDF (reference sequence). This CDR3 contains 14 residues. J lost 6 bases, V lost 5 bases, and 3 bases had no gene match. The CDR3 DNA sequence: TGTGCCACCAGCTTCGGGACAGGGGGAAACATTCAGTACTTC. It yields the protein CATSFGTGGNIQYF.

The chain employs TRBV18 and TRBJ2-3; 10 bases agree with TRBD2. The germline V gene encodes CDR1 KGHSH and CDR2 LQKENI. V was clipped by 4 bases and J by 4 bases; unmatched bases: 5. This CDR3 comprises 15 residues. CDR3 amino acids: CASSRPLAGADTQYF. CDR3 nucleotides: TGTGCCAGCTCACGTCCCCTAGCGGGAGCAGATACGCAGTATTTT.

The CDR3 spells CATSGGFANTGELFF. The CDR3 DNA is TGTGCCACCAGTGGGGGGTTCGCGAACACCGGGGAGCTGTTTTTT. This chain links TRBV24-1 with TRBJ2-2, with D tentatively TRBD1 or TRBD2 (5 bases each). The CDR3 has 15 amino acids. Germline V gene data show CDR1 as KGHDR and CDR2 as SFDVKD. V was pared by 5 bases and J by 0 bases, with 9 bases between.

Only a few counts were recorded for this clonotype. The rearrangement joins TRBV3-1 to TRBJ2-1; tentative D call: TRBD1 (6 bases). Deletions cut 0 bases from V and 5 bases from J, with 14 bases between. This CDR3 is 16 amino acids long. Germline V gene lookup returns CDR1 LGHDT and CDR2 YNNKEL (reference sequence). The CDR3 loop reads CASSQDSKTGDNEQFF. The CDR3 bases are TGTGCCAGCAGCCAAGATTCCAAGACAGGAGACAATGAGCAGTTCTTC.

This clonotype has only a few counts. The chain is built from TRBV7-3 and TRBJ1-2; D is undetermined. Germline loops: CDR1 SGHTA, CDR2 FQGTGA. The CDR3 has 13 residues. With 6 bases removed from V and 7 bases from J, the gap between germline ends came to 15 bases. Here the CDR3 reads CASSTHGVVGYTF. As DNA, the CDR3 is TGTGCCAGCAGTACCCACGGAGTGGTTGGCTACACCTTC.

The chain is built from TRBV19 and TRBJ2-2; 11 bases align to TRBD2. V lost 4 bases and J lost 5; bases outside the gene matches: 6. The CDR3 runs 16 residues. Germline assignment: CDR1 LNHDA and CDR2 SQIVND (reference sequence). CDR3 sequence reads: CASSSLAGGETGELFF. The DNA for the CDR3 is TGTGCCAGTAGTAGCCTAGCGGGAGGTGAAACCGGGGAGCTGTTTTTT.

This clonotype appeared a few times. CDR3: CASTTGDNYGYTF. The CDR3, as DNA: TGTGCCAGCACTACAGGGGATAACTATGGCTACACCTTC. This rearrangement joins TRBV2 to TRBJ1-2; 7 positions match TRBD1. This CDR3 has 13 amino acids. Germline V gene sequence: CDR1 SNHLY, CDR2 FYNNEI. The V gene end was trimmed by 7 bases and the J gene end by 1 base; junction bases not matched to a gene: 3.

At least ten counts were recorded for this clonotype. CDR3 DNA: TGTGCCAGCACCCCGGGACAGGGTAATTCACCCCTCCACTTT. It is translated as CASTPGQGNSPLHF. This sequence joins TRBV12-3 or TRBV12-4 and TRBJ1-6; 9 nucleotides line up with TRBD1. This CDR3 comprises 14 residues. With V trimmed by 7 bases and J by 6 bases, 4 bases remained unmatched.

The chain joins TRBV3-1 to TRBJ2-7; D is unresolved. The CDR3 sequence is 15 residues long. CDR1 is LGHDT, CDR2 YNNKEL, per germline (reference sequence). Trimming took off 0 bases at V and 1 base at J, with 10 bases between the two ends. The CDR3 bases are TGTGCCAGCAGCCAAGATCTATGGGTTTCCTACGAGCAGTACTTC. Amino acids: CASSQDLWVSYEQYF.

V and J are TRBV5-1 and TRBJ2-7; unclear D gene. The germline CDR1 and CDR2 sequences are SGHRS and YFSETQ. This CDR3 spans 15 amino acids. The V end was cut by 4 bases, the J end by 3 bases, with 17 bases between. This CDR3 is CASSHIGGRSYEQYF. In nucleotides, the CDR3 is TGCGCCAGCAGCCATATCGGTGGTCGCAGCTACGAGCAGTACTTC.

This clonotype was seen more than once but under ten times. V is TRBV15 and J is TRBJ2-2; D tentatively reads TRBD1 or TRBD2 (5 bases each). The CDR3 totals 16 residues. Germline CDR1 reads LNHNV; CDR2 reads YYDKDF (reference sequence). Trimming removed 1 base from V and 4 bases from J, with 13 bases in between. The CDR3 loop is CATSRGKGTLTGELFF. CDR3 bases: TGTGCCACCAGCAGAGGAAAGGGGACCCTCACCGGGGAGCTGTTTTTT.

V and J are TRBV11-1 and TRBJ2-1; TRBD2 is a possible D gene (7 bases). Germline loops: CDR1 SGHAT, CDR2 FQDESV (reference sequence). Trimming took off 5 bases at V and 4 bases at J, with 9 bases between the two ends. CDR3 length: 13 amino acids. The CDR3 here is CASSKGGYNEQFF. In DNA, the CDR3 is TGTGCCAGCAGCAAGGGGGGGTACAATGAGCAGTTCTTC.